The 30 T cell receptor beta chains below all came from one sample that was sequenced in a study of vaccination effects on CD4 cells after COVID-19. Antigens of these TCRs are unknown. TCRdb's table, derived via immunoSEQ multiplex PCR, lists solely in-frame clones and lacks some. The repertoire holds some 11,000 clones, with about 72% as singletons. Under the ViraFEST assay, PBMC were stimulated with viral peptide pools so that antigen-specific CD4+ T cells expanded. Sequencing was performed afterwards. Subsequent to a culture period of 10 to 11 days, CD4+ T cells were isolated. All study participants received two doses of BNT162b2 or mRNA-1273 vaccine. Sample: CD4+ T cells from PBMCs cultured with SARS-CoV-2 spike peptides, taken after COVID-19 vaccination. Receptors were obtained from a human donor who received a COVID-19 vaccine.

The chain's CDR3 is CASSLNPQVGNTIYF. CDR3 DNA sequence: TGTGCCAGCAGCTTAAATCCACAAGTCGGAAACACCATATATTTT. This chain links TRBV7-3 with TRBJ1-3, with no clear D. The length of the CDR3 is 15 residues. Germline loops: CDR1 SGHTA, CDR2 FQGTGA. V lost 1 base to trimming and J lost 4 bases, with 11 bases between them.

This clone is classed as medium-sized. The chain joins TRBV7-9 to TRBJ1-2; possible D gene TRBD1, 5 bases. This CDR3 is 14 amino acids long. The V end lost 5 bases, the J end lost 2 bases, and 12 bases lay between the germline ends. In germline, CDR1 is SEHNR, CDR2 FQNEAQ (reference sequence). Written as DNA, the CDR3 is TGTGCCAGCAGCAGCAGGGATCCGAACTATGGCTACACCTTC. This encodes CASSSRDPNYGYTF.

The J gene is TRBJ2-1, the V gene TRBV9; tentatively, D is TRBD2 (6 bases). In germline, CDR1 is SGDLS, CDR2 YYNGEE. This CDR3 has 13 amino acids. Trimming took 0 bases from V and 9 from J, leaving 10 bases between them. CDR3 sequence: CASSVVGGSEQFF. The CDR3 DNA is TGTGCCAGCAGCGTAGTTGGGGGGAGTGAGCAGTTCTTC.

This clone was counted once. The chain couples TRBV29-1 to TRBJ2-3, with D possibly being TRBD2 (7 bases). V lost 3 bases and J lost 2, with 15 bases in between. Looked up from germline, CDR1 is SQVTM and CDR2 is ANQGSEA. The CDR3 has 15 residues. CDR3 nucleotides: TGCAGCGTTGACCGGGGGGCCTTTACCACAGATACGCAGTATTTT. Residues: CSVDRGAFTTDTQYF.

As concerns this clone: A junction boundary mismatches the germline segment, possibly from a read error. The chain employs TRBV28 and TRBJ1-2; maybe TRBD1 (6 bases). This CDR3 has 11 residues. Germline V CDR1 and CDR2: MDHEN, SYDVKM. The chain's CDR3 is CASSFRGPVKF. The CDR3 region has the DNA TGTGCCAGCAGTTTTCGGGGGCCAGTGAAATTC.

The chain links TRBV3-1 (or the pseudogene TRBV3-2) to TRBJ1-2, with 7 bases lining up with TRBD1. With V trimmed by 4 bases and J by 6 bases, 5 bases remained unmatched. CDR3 length equals 13 residues. Germline V CDR1 and CDR2: LGHDT, YNNKEL (reference sequence). This CDR3 reads CASSPRQGDGYTF. CDR3 nucleotides: TGTGCCAGCAGCCCCCGACAGGGTGATGGCTACACCTTC.

The V gene is TRBV19, the J gene TRBJ1-2; 12 positions agree with TRBD1. The CDR3 loop spans 15 amino acids. Germline V gene lookup returns CDR1 LNHDA and CDR2 SQIVND (reference sequence). V gave up 6 bases and J gave up 4 bases; unmatched junction bases: 6. Here the CDR3 reads CASRPRDRGLYGYTF. The CDR3 DNA reads as TGTGCCAGTAGACCCCGGGACAGGGGGCTCTATGGCTACACCTTC.

This clone was counted between two and nine times. This chain uses TRBV15 with TRBJ2-5; TRBD1 or TRBD2 may be the D gene (5 bases each). CDR1 and CDR2 (germline): LNHNV, YYDKDF (reference sequence). Trimming left V 1 base short and J 4 bases short, with 7 bases between. This CDR3 has 13 amino acids. For the CDR3, the DNA is TGTGCCACCAGCAGAGGGGGGTTAGAGACCCAGTACTTC. Residues: CATSRGGLETQYF.

CDR3 nucleotide sequence: TGTGCCAGCAGCACCTCTAGCGGGAGATTGGGCGGGGAGCTGTTTTTT. Translation: CASSTSSGRLGGELFF. The chain carries TRBV7-9 and TRBJ2-2, with TRBD2 matching 10 bases. The trim removed 5 bases at V and 7 bases at J, leaving 10 bases unmatched. CDR1 and CDR2 from the germline V gene are SEHNR and FQNEAQ (reference sequence). The CDR3 has 16 amino acids. The full variable domain, completed using reference TRBV7-9 and TRBJ2-2, is DTGVSQNPRHKITKRGQNVTFRCDPISEHNRLYWYRQTLGQGPEFLTYFQNEAQLEKSRLLSDRFSAERPKGSFSTLEIQRTEQGDSAMYLCASSTSSGRLGGELFFGEGSRLTVL.

The chain recombines TRBV6-1 with TRBJ2-7; TRBD1 matches 7 bases. With 1 base clipped from V and 4 bases from J, the junction kept 7 bases outside the gene matches. This CDR3 contains 15 residues. Per germline, CDR1 MNHNS and CDR2 SASEGT. DNA for the CDR3: TGTGCCAGCAGTGAAGACAGGGGTCCGCGATACGAGCAGTACTTC. Its translation: CASSEDRGPRYEQYF.

J is TRBJ1-4 and V is TRBV7-9, with 7 nucleotides matching TRBD1. CDR1 and CDR2 (germline): SEHNR, FQNEAQ (reference sequence). This CDR3 is 13 amino acids long. V lost 5 bases to trimming and J lost 8 bases; unmatched junction nucleotides: 5. The DNA for the CDR3 is TGTGCCAGCAGCCCAATACAGGGGGAAAAACTGTTTTTT. It yields the protein CASSPIQGEKLFF. The variable domain in full, with the rest retrieved from reference TRBV7-9 and TRBJ1-4, is DTGVSQNPRHKITKRGQNVTFRCDPISEHNRLYWYRQTLGQGPEFLTYFQNEAQLEKSRLLSDRFSAERPKGSFSTLEIQRTEQGDSAMYLCASSPIQGEKLFFGSGTQLSVL.

The chain carries TRBV19 and TRBJ1-3; possible D gene TRBD1, 5 bases. The germline V and J ends were trimmed by 6 bases and 3 bases, with 15 bases remaining between them. Germline loops: CDR1 LNHDA, CDR2 SQIVND (reference sequence). The CDR3 covers 15 residues. This CDR3 reads CASSAQGLLGNTIYF. CDR3 in DNA: TGTGCCAGTAGCGCCCAGGGATTACTTGGAAACACCATATATTTT.

V gene TRBV6-5 combines with J gene TRBJ1-5, with D maybe TRBD1 (5 bases). Per germline, CDR1 MNHEY and CDR2 SVGAGI. The CDR3 is 15 residues long. V gave up 5 bases and J gave up 2 bases, with 13 bases separating them. In nucleotides, the CDR3 is TGTGCCAGCAGTCCATGGGGGGTAGGCAATCAGCCCCAGCATTTT. Translated: CASSPWGVGNQPQHF.

The chain couples TRBV6-6 to TRBJ2-5; 9 bases line up with TRBD2. V gave up 4 bases and J gave up 5 bases; unmatched junction bases: 11. This CDR3 comprises 16 residues. Per germline, CDR1 MNHNY and CDR2 SVGAGI (reference sequence). The CDR3 bases are TGTGCCAGCAGTTTCACTAGCGGGTCTCTTTTTGAGACCCAGTACTTC. Its protein is CASSFTSGSLFETQYF.

The chain recombines TRBV12-3 or TRBV12-4 with TRBJ2-3; D unclear. V lost 3 bases and J lost 1, with 2 bases in between. The length of the CDR3 is 12 residues. The CDR3 sequence: CASSFGTDTQYF. The CDR3 DNA is TGTGCCAGCAGTTTTGGCACAGATACGCAGTATTTT.

This chain uses TRBV3-1 (or the pseudogene TRBV3-2) with TRBJ2-3; the match to TRBD2 covers 10 bases. This CDR3 spans 15 amino acids. Germline assignment: CDR1 LGHDT and CDR2 YNNKEL (reference sequence). The junction had 8 bases not matched to a gene; V was cut back by 5 bases and J by 6 bases. CDR3 loop: CASSWTSGRSDTQYF. The DNA for the CDR3 is TGTGCCAGCAGCTGGACTAGCGGAAGGTCTGATACGCAGTATTTT.

The V call is TRBV24-1, the J call TRBJ2-1; tentative D call: TRBD2 (5 bases). Germline CDR1 is KGHDR and CDR2 is SFDVKD. The ends were cut back, 6 bases at V and 10 bases at J, with 9 bases in the middle. The CDR3 covers 11 residues. CDR3 region: CATSSRGEQFF. The CDR3 DNA reads TGTGCCACCAGTAGCAGAGGGGAGCAGTTCTTC.

This chain joins TRBV3-1 (or the pseudogene TRBV3-2) and TRBJ1-1; 7 bases agree with TRBD1. V shed 3 bases and J 11 bases; nucleotides not matched to a gene: 6. CDR1 is LGHDT and CDR2 is YNNKEL in the germline V gene (reference sequence). The CDR3 sequence is 12 residues long. CDR3 sequence: CASSQVTGRAFF. The CDR3 DNA reads TGTGCCAGCAGCCAGGTGACAGGGAGGGCTTTCTTT.

In its sample, this clone was seen a few times. The chain is built from TRBV30 and TRBJ2-7, with D maybe TRBD2 (6 bases). Trimming took off 0 bases at V and 7 bases at J, with 10 bases between the two ends. Germline CDR1 and CDR2: GTSNPN and SVGIG (reference sequence). CDR3 length equals 12 residues. DNA of the CDR3: TGTGCCTGGAGTGTGGCTGGGGGGGAGCAGTACTTC. Amino acids: CAWSVAGGEQYF. The full variable domain, completed using reference TRBV30 and TRBJ2-7, is SQTIHQWPATLVQPVGSPLSLECTVEGTSNPNLYWYRQAAGRGLQLLFYSVGIGQISSEVPQNLSASRPQDRQFILSSKKLLLSDSGFYLCAWSVAGGEQYFGPGTRLTVT.

The gene calls are TRBV11-3 and TRBJ2-7, with 8 bases matching TRBD1. J gave up 6 bases and V 5 bases, and 9 bases lay outside the gene matches. There are 14 residues in the CDR3. Germline values: CDR1 SGHNT, CDR2 YENEEA. The CDR3 coding sequence is TGTGCCAGCAGCGCTCGGACAGGGACCGGCGAGCAGTACTTC. It translates to CASSARTGTGEQYF.

V gene TRBV5-1 combines with J gene TRBJ2-1; no firm D call. The germline V and J ends were trimmed by 0 bases and 4 bases, with 5 bases remaining between them. This CDR3 has 13 residues. The germline V gene has CDR1 SGHRS and CDR2 YFSETQ. The CDR3 protein is CASSLGPYNEQFF. The CDR3 DNA follows: TGCGCCAGCAGCTTGGGACCGTACAATGAGCAGTTCTTC.

Only a few counts were recorded for this clone. The chain uses TRBV5-5 and TRBJ1-2; D is perhaps TRBD1 (5 bases). Germline V gene lookup returns CDR1 SGHKS and CDR2 YYEKEE (reference sequence). The CDR3 is 14 residues long. V was pared by 4 bases and J by 4 bases, with 14 bases between. CDR3 nucleotide sequence: TGTGCCAGCAGCCCGGCCGGGGGAGTCTATGGCTACACCTTC. Residues: CASSPAGGVYGYTF.

This rearrangement joins TRBV6-5 to TRBJ2-7; D may be TRBD2 (5 bases). Germline CDR1 is MNHEY and CDR2 is SVGAGI. Trimming stripped 0 bases from V and 2 bases from J, with 11 bases between. The CDR3 contains 15 residues. In nucleotides, the CDR3 is TGTGCCAGCAGTTACTCGAGAGGGATCCCCTACGAGCAGTACTTC. The encoded protein is CASSYSRGIPYEQYF.

The chain combines TRBV13 with TRBJ1-6; tentative D call: TRBD1 (5 bases). CDR3 length: 16 amino acids. Trimming took off 4 bases at V and 5 bases at J, with 15 bases between the two ends. Germline CDR1 PRHDT, CDR2 FYEKMQ (reference sequence). The chain's CDR3 is CASSSRAFRDNSPLHF. The DNA for the CDR3 is TGTGCCAGCAGCTCCAGGGCATTCAGGGATAATTCACCCCTCCACTTT.

The rearrangement uses TRBV5-1 and TRBJ2-7; D call uncertain. Trimming took off 2 bases at V and 3 bases at J, with 6 bases between the two ends. The CDR3 runs to 12 residues. Germline V lookup: CDR1 SGHRS, CDR2 YFSETQ. The CDR3 bases are TGCGCCAGCAGCTTACCAGGCTACGAGCAGTACTTC. Protein product: CASSLPGYEQYF. The full variable domain, in which reference TRBV5-1 and TRBJ2-7 provide the parts outside the CDR3, is KAGVTQTPRYLIKTRGQQVTLSCSPISGHRSVSWYQQTPGQGLQFLFEYFSETQRNKGNFPGRFSGRQFSNSRSEMNVSTLELGDSALYLCASSLPGYEQYFGPGTRLTVT.

The chain uses TRBV25-1 and TRBJ2-5, with TRBD2 as a possible D gene (5 bases). The CDR3 extends over 15 amino acids. V was trimmed by 1 base and J by 4 bases, leaving 13 bases between them. Germline V lookup: CDR1 MGHDK, CDR2 SYGVNS. The CDR3 coding sequence is TGTGCCAGCAGTGAATCGTTACGGCGGGTAGAGACCCAGTACTTC. The encoded protein is CASSESLRRVETQYF.

This clone was counted between two and nine times. This chain links TRBV27 with TRBJ1-2; the match to TRBD1 covers 7 bases. J was trimmed by 4 bases and V by 2 bases; bases with no gene match: 7. From germline, CDR1 is MNHEY and CDR2 SMNVEV (reference sequence). The CDR3 has 15 amino acids. The CDR3 nucleotides are TGTGCCAGCAGTTTAGCCGCGACAGGGATCTATGGCTACACCTTC. Amino acid sequence: CASSLAATGIYGYTF.

This chain joins TRBV4-1 and TRBJ2-3; D not resolved. The ends were cut back, 1 base at V and 1 base at J, with 9 bases in the middle. Germline-derived CDR1 and CDR2 are MGHRA and YSYEKL. This CDR3 contains 15 residues. The CDR3 nucleotides are TGCGCCAGCAGCCAAGTCGGTGAACGCACAGATACGCAGTATTTT. As protein: CASSQVGERTDTQYF.

V usage is TRBV19 and J usage is TRBJ1-1, with 8 nucleotides matching TRBD1. J was trimmed by 1 base and V by 5 bases; bases with no gene match: 6. CDR1 LNHDA and CDR2 SQIVND come from the germline V gene (reference sequence). The CDR3 consists of 15 residues. The CDR3 here is CASSHSDRENTEAFF. CDR3 DNA sequence: TGTGCCAGTAGTCACTCGGACAGGGAGAACACTGAAGCTTTCTTT. Full variable domain (rest looked up from reference TRBV19 and TRBJ1-1): DGGITQSPKYLFRKEGQNVTLSCEQNLNHDAMYWYRQDPGQGLRLIYYSQIVNDFQKGDIAEGYSVSREKKESFPLTVTSAQKNPTAFYLCASSHSDRENTEAFFGQGTRLTVV.

The chain carries TRBV6-5 and TRBJ1-2, with D possibly matching TRBD1 (6 bases). Germline CDR1 is MNHEY and CDR2 is SVGAGI. The CDR3 totals 16 residues. Trimming left V 2 bases short and J 2 bases short, with 15 bases between. The CDR3: CASSYTLGGVNYGYTF. CDR3 in DNA: TGTGCCAGCAGTTACACCCTAGGGGGTGTGAACTATGGCTACACCTTC.